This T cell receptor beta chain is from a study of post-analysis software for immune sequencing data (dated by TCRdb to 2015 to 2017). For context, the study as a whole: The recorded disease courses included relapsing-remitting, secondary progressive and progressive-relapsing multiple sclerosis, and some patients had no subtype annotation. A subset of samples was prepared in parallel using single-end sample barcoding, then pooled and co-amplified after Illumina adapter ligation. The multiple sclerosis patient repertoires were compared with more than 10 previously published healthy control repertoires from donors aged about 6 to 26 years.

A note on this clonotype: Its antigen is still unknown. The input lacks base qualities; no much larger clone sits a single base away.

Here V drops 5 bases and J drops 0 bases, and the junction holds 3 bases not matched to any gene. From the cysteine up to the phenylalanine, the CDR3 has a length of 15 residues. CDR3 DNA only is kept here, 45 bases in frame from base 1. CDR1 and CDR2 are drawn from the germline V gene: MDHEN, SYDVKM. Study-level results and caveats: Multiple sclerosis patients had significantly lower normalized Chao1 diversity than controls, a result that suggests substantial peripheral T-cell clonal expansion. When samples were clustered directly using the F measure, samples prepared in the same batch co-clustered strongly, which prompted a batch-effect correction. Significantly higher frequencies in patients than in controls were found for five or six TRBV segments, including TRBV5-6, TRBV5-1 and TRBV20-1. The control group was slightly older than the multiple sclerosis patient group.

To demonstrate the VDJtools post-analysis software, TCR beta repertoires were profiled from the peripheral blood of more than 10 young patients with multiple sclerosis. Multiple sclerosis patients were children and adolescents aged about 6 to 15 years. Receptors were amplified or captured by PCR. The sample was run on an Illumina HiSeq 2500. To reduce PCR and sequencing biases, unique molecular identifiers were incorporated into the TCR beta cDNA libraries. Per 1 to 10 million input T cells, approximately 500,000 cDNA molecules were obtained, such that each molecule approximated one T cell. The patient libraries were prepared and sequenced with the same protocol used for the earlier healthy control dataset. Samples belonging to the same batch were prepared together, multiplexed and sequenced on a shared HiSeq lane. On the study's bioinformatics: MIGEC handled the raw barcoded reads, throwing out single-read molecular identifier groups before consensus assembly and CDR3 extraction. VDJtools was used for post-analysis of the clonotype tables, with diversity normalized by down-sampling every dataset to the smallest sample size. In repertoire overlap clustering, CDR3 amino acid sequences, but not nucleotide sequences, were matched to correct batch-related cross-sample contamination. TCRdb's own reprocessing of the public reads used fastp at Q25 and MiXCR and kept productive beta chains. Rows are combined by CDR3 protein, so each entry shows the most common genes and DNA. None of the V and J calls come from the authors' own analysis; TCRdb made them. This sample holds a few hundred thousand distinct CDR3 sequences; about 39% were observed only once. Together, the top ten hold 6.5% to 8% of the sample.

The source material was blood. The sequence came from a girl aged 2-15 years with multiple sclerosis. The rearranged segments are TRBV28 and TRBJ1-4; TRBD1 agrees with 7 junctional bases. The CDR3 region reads CASSNTGATNEKLFF. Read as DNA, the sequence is TGTGCCAGCAGTAATACAGGGGCAACTAATGAAAAACTGTTTTTT.